A single sample is the source of the 27 T cell receptor beta chains below, sequenced in a study of T cells in Graves' hyperthyroidism and ophthalmopathy. Template material for amplifying TCR beta CDR3 regions consisted of RNA transcripts. An initial round of RT-PCR targeting the TCR CDR3 relied on the HTBI primer set. MiXCR, applied by TCRdb to the multiplex PCR reads, yields one record per CDR3 protein. The table includes around 250,000 distinct CDR3 sequences, 13% to 15% detected once. Sequencing was carried out using blood. Receptors originate from a woman in her thirties or forties with Graves' hyperthyroidism that later progressed to Graves' ophthalmopathy.

The rearrangement joins TRBV4-1 to TRBJ1-2; no definite D call. V shed 1 base and J shed 6 bases, with 9 bases lying between them. Per the germline V gene, CDR1 is MGHRA and CDR2 is YSYEKL. The CDR3 length is 13 residues. The chain's CDR3 is CASSQVYGNGYTF. The CDR3 nucleotides read TGCGCCAGCAGCCAAGTTTATGGCAATGGCTACACCTTC.

This clonotype was detected ten times or more. The chain couples TRBV11-2 to TRBJ2-2; possibly TRBD2 for D (6 bases). The CDR3 extends over 15 amino acids. Germline loops: CDR1 SGHAT, CDR2 FQNNGV. With 4 bases removed from V and 1 base from J, the gap between germline ends came to 10 bases. The CDR3 sequence is CASSSRLGNTGELFF. CDR3 DNA sequence: TGTGCCAGCAGCTCCAGACTAGGGAACACCGGGGAGCTGTTTTTT.

This clonotype was seen repeatedly, ten times or more. The chain carries TRBV5-5 and TRBJ1-1, with a tentative D call TRBD1 (6 bases). Trimming cost V 3 bases and J 6 bases, with 9 bases left between them. CDR1 is SGHKS and CDR2 is YYEKEE in the germline V gene (reference sequence). CDR3 length: 12 residues. This chain's CDR3 is CASSYRVSEAFF. DNA for the CDR3: TGTGCCAGCAGCTACAGGGTGTCTGAAGCTTTCTTT.

There are many counts of this clonotype. The rearrangement uses TRBV9 and TRBJ2-5; 7 nucleotides match TRBD2. CDR1 and CDR2 from the germline V gene are SGDLS and YYNGEE. The V and J ends lost 4 bases and 3 bases, in that order; junction bases with no gene match: 6. The CDR3 has 14 residues. The CDR3 nucleotides read TGTGCCAGCAGCCCGTTCGCGGGGGAAGAGACCCAGTACTTC. As protein: CASSPFAGEETQYF.

This clonotype was observed at least ten times. CDR3 in amino acids: CAIRGTSGSDTQYF. The CDR3 region has the DNA TGTGCCATCAGGGGGACTAGCGGGAGCGATACGCAGTATTTT. The V gene is TRBV10-3, the J gene TRBJ2-3, with 14 bases fitting TRBD2. The ends lost 6 bases at V and 6 bases at J; junction bases unmatched: 2. Germline V gives CDR1 ENHRY, CDR2 SYGVKD. The CDR3 totals 14 residues.

The table lists this clonotype with many counts. DNA for the CDR3: TGCAGCGTTGGTCGGGGAGCCCAAGAGACCCAGTACTTC. It translates to CSVGRGAQETQYF. The V gene is TRBV29-1, the J gene TRBJ2-5; possible D gene TRBD2, 5 bases. The CDR3 runs 13 residues. Germline loops: CDR1 SQVTM, CDR2 ANQGSEA. The V end lost 4 bases, the J end lost 1 base, and 10 bases lay between the germline ends. Complete variable domain (other parts from reference TRBV29-1 and TRBJ2-5): SAVISQKPSRDICQRGTSLTIQCQVDSQVTMMFWYRQQPGQSLTLIATANQGSEATYESGFVIDKFPISRPNLTFSTLTVSNMSPEDSSIYLCSVGRGAQETQYFGPGTRLLVL.

This clonotype was counted a few times. This may stem from a read error, because a much larger clone lies one nucleotide away. The rearrangement joins TRBV27 to TRBJ2-2; 15 bases match TRBD2. The CDR3 is 18 residues long. Germline CDR1 reads MNHEY; CDR2 reads SMNVEV (reference sequence). The CDR3 bases are TGTGCCAGCAGTTCGATCGGACTAGCGGGAGGGAACACCAGGGAGCTGTTTTTT. Protein sequence: CASSSIGLAGGNTRELFF.

With regard to this clonotype: This clone may be a read error of a much larger clone one base away. The CDR3 here is CASSQVLIGLITEAFF. The CDR3 DNA reads TGCGCCAGCAGCCAAGTTCTTATAGGTTTGATCACTGAAGCTTTCTTT. The V and J genes are TRBV4-1 and TRBJ1-1; D is ambiguous. This CDR3 is built from 16 residues. V was trimmed by 1 base and J by 4 bases, leaving 16 bases between them. Germline lookup yields CDR1 MGHRA and CDR2 YSYEKL.

In the case of this clonotype: The CDR3 end shows no conserved phenylalanine or tryptophan, and so a read error is likely. The rearrangement uses TRBV18 and TRBJ2-1; D is uncertain. The CDR3 has 14 residues. Per germline, CDR1 KGHSH and CDR2 LQKENI. The V end lost 3 bases, the J end lost 2 bases, and 8 bases lay between the germline ends. The CDR3, as DNA: TGTGCCAGCTCACCGGGTTCCACCTACAATGAGCAGTTCTTA. Its protein is CASSPGSTYNEQFL.

This clonotype was detected ten times or more. The genes are TRBV18 and TRBJ1-5, with 9 bases aligning to TRBD1. The trim removed 6 bases at V and 2 bases at J, leaving 8 bases unmatched. The CDR3 covers 16 residues. The germline CDR1 and CDR2 sequences are KGHSH and LQKENI. The CDR3 sequence: CASSLQRTGGNQPQHF. The DNA of the CDR3 is TGTGCCAGCTCGCTCCAACGGACAGGGGGCAATCAGCCCCAGCATTTT.

This clonotype was counted many times. The chain uses TRBV27 and TRBJ2-1; D may be TRBD2 (6 bases). Germline V gene data show CDR1 as MNHEY and CDR2 as SMNVEV (reference sequence). This CDR3 is 14 amino acids long. Trimming left V 3 bases short and J 7 bases short, with 13 bases between. CDR3 DNA sequence: TGTGCCAGCAGTTTTGGGCTACGGGGGAATGAGCAGTTCTTC. Translated: CASSFGLRGNEQFF.

This clonotype has ten or more counts. The chain links TRBV12-3 or TRBV12-4 to TRBJ2-6, with 10 bases identical to TRBD1. The length of the CDR3 is 18 residues. V dropped 5 bases and J dropped 7; count of bases not matched to a gene: 14. Here the CDR3 DNA reads TGTGCCAGCAGTCCCATAGCGACGACAGGGGGCGAAGCCAACGTCCTGACTTTC. This translates into CASSPIATTGGEANVLTF.

In its sample, this clonotype was seen many times. V gene TRBV28 combines with J gene TRBJ1-1, with no clear D. Germline V gene data show CDR1 as MDHEN and CDR2 as SYDVKM. Trimming took off 6 bases at V and 4 bases at J, with 15 bases between the two ends. The CDR3 has 14 amino acids. In DNA form, the CDR3 reads TGTGCCAGCAGCAAACGAACCGTAGGCACTGAAGCTTTCTTT. Protein product: CASSKRTVGTEAFF.

This clonotype has at least ten counts. The V gene is TRBV28, the J gene TRBJ2-3, with a tentative D call TRBD1 (6 bases). This CDR3 has 15 amino acids. V was shortened by 7 bases and J by 5 bases, with 19 bases between the two germline ends. The germline gives CDR1 MDHEN, CDR2 SYDVKM. Here the CDR3 reads CASTAYRVTEDTQYF. CDR3 bases: TGTGCCAGCACCGCGTACAGGGTAACGGAAGATACGCAGTATTTT.

Comment on this clonotype: This may arise from a read error, as a much more abundant clone is one base away. The chain has TRBV24-1 and TRBJ1-6; D not certain. Germline CDR1 and CDR2: KGHDR and SFDVKD. The CDR3 is made up of 14 amino acids. CDR3 in amino acids: CATSDLNYNSPLRF. DNA of the CDR3: TGTGCCACCAGCGATTTGAACTATAATTCACCCCTCCGCTTT.

In its sample, this clonotype was seen once. This chain joins TRBV27 and TRBJ2-7, with TRBD2 matching over 7 bases. V shed 7 bases and J 2 bases; nucleotides not matched to a gene: 8. Germline-derived CDR1 and CDR2 are MNHEY and SMNVEV (reference sequence). This CDR3 contains 14 residues. The CDR3 DNA is TGTGCCAGCAAAGCATCCGGGACTACCTACGAGCAGTACTTC. This translates into CASKASGTTYEQYF.

This clonotype was picked up many times. The rearrangement joins TRBV6-1 to TRBJ2-3; 14 bases are shared with TRBD2. The J segment lost 13 bases and the V segment lost 1 base, leaving 4 bases of the junction unmatched. CDR3 size: 14 residues. Germline CDR1 is MNHNS and CDR2 is SASEGT. The CDR3 region is CASSEGLAGGQEYF. Here the CDR3 DNA reads TGTGCCAGCAGTGAAGGACTAGCGGGAGGGCAGGAGTATTTT.

The table lists this clonotype with many counts. V is TRBV11-2 and J is TRBJ2-7, with TRBD2 matching over 7 bases. Germline assignment: CDR1 SGHAT and CDR2 FQNNGV. This CDR3 is built from 15 residues. With V trimmed by 5 bases and J by 1 base, 8 bases remained unmatched. The CDR3 loop is CASSSTPGGSYEQYF. The CDR3 coding sequence is TGTGCCAGCAGCAGTACTCCGGGGGGTTCCTACGAGCAGTACTTC.

Ten or more counts support this clonotype. The CDR3, as DNA: TGTGCCAGCAGACGGACTAGCGGGGTATTCTACAATGAGCAGTTCTTC. Protein sequence: CASRRTSGVFYNEQFF. The gene calls are TRBV2 and TRBJ2-1; 12 positions match TRBD2. With V trimmed by 6 bases and J by 3 bases, 6 bases remained unmatched. The germline V gene has CDR1 SNHLY and CDR2 FYNNEI. The CDR3 length is 16 residues.

In its sample, this clonotype was seen once. Possible read error: a much larger clone is one base away. This chain links TRBV27 with TRBJ2-5; weak D call: TRBD2 (5 bases). Germline CDR1 is MNHEY and CDR2 is SMNVEV (reference sequence). This CDR3 spans 13 amino acids. V was trimmed by 2 bases and J by 4 bases, leaving 8 bases between them. The CDR3 region is CASSLRAGETQYF. CDR3 DNA: TGTGCCAGCAGTTTACGGGCGGGAGAGACCCAGTACTTC.

This clonotype was seen many times. V and J are TRBV6-2 or TRBV6-3 and TRBJ2-7; D possibly matches TRBD1 or TRBD2 (6 bases each). With 2 bases removed from V and 4 bases from J, the gap between germline ends came to 15 bases. This CDR3 has 15 residues. Germline V gene sequence: CDR1 MNHEY, CDR2 SVGEGT. The CDR3 is CASSYEEGGTYEQYF. CDR3 nucleotide sequence: TGTGCCAGCAGTTACGAGGAAGGAGGGACATACGAGCAGTACTTC.

This clonotype was recorded at least ten times. The J gene is TRBJ2-5, the V gene TRBV9; no definite D call. Germline V gene data show CDR1 as SGDLS and CDR2 as YYNGEE. This CDR3 region has 14 residues. V was cut by 0 bases and J by 4 bases, with 10 bases left in between. CDR3 in DNA: TGTGCCAGCAGCGTAGGCAGCCCGGGAGAGACCCAGTACTTC. Its translation is CASSVGSPGETQYF.

This clonotype was detected ten times or more. The rearrangement uses TRBV30 and TRBJ2-7; a possible D gene is TRBD2 (6 bases). V shed 7 bases and J shed 3 bases, with 19 bases lying between them. There are 14 residues in the CDR3. CDR1 is GTSNPN, CDR2 SVGIG, per germline (reference sequence). CDR3 amino acids: CAFTSPGLGYEQYF. The CDR3 DNA follows: TGTGCCTTTACCTCGCCGGGACTGGGCTACGAGCAGTACTTC.

This clonotype has only a few counts. The genes are TRBV27 and TRBJ2-3; TRBD2 matches 10 bases. This CDR3 spans 17 amino acids. Germline V gives CDR1 MNHEY, CDR2 SMNVEV (reference sequence). With V trimmed by 5 bases and J by 2 bases, 10 bases remained unmatched. CDR3 DNA: TGTGCCAGCAGTCTTGACTTAGCGGGGGGCCTCACAGATACGCAGTATTTT. It specifies CASSLDLAGGLTDTQYF.

This clonotype was counted between two and nine times. This chain connects TRBV19 to TRBJ2-2; no clear D. Germline CDR1 reads LNHDA; CDR2 reads SQIVND (reference sequence). Trimming pared 6 bases from V and 2 bases from J, leaving 19 bases between. The length of the CDR3 is 17 residues. Here the CDR3 reads CASRNRVLNVNTGELFF. In DNA, the CDR3 is TGTGCCAGTAGGAACCGGGTCCTAAACGTTAACACCGGGGAGCTGTTTTTT.

This clonotype was seen a handful of times. This chain links TRBV28 with TRBJ2-7; maybe TRBD2 (5 bases). The V end lost 5 bases, the J end lost 5 bases, and 13 bases lay between the germline ends. CDR3 length: 13 residues. CDR1 and CDR2 from the germline V gene are MDHEN and SYDVKM. The CDR3 DNA follows: TGTGCCAGCAGTCCCATGGCGAGGGACGAGCAGTACTTC. Its protein product is CASSPMARDEQYF.

The table lists this clonotype with a count of one. V gene TRBV27 combines with J gene TRBJ2-7; 13 nucleotides line up with TRBD2. The CDR3 has 18 amino acids. Germline lookup yields CDR1 MNHEY and CDR2 SMNVEV (reference sequence). Losses at the gene ends were 4 bases for V and 0 bases for J; bases not matched to a gene: 9. The CDR3, as DNA: TGTGCCAGCAGTTCGGGACTAGCGGGATTGAGGCCCTCCTACGAGCAGTACTTC. Its translation: CASSSGLAGLRPSYEQYF.